These 20 T cell receptor beta chains came from one sample sequenced in a study of beta chain features in type 1 diabetes. The whole isolated RNA underwent reverse transcription, so sequencing captured expressed TCRB transcripts. Clones were sequenced by immunoSEQ multiplex PCR, and TCRdb holds only the in-frame ones, with some missing. The profile covers roughly 140,000 clones, with approximately 10% appearing a single time and about 2% taken by the ten largest. The sample taken for sequencing was central memory CD4+ T cells from blood. These receptors were obtained from a man younger than 35 in good health.

This clone was seen more than once but under ten times. The rearrangement joins TRBV28 to TRBJ1-4; unclear D gene. Germline V gives CDR1 MDHEN, CDR2 SYDVKM. V gave up 6 bases and J gave up 8 bases, with 22 bases separating them. The CDR3 loop spans 16 amino acids. Here the CDR3 DNA reads TGTGCCAGCAGCCCGCCCCGGGGAGGGTTTGGGGAAAAACTGTTTTTT. Amino acids: CASSPPRGGFGEKLFF.

The chain has TRBV6-1 and TRBJ1-2, with D perhaps matching TRBD1 (5 bases). V was trimmed by 2 bases and J by 6 bases, leaving 10 bases between them. The CDR3 loop spans 13 amino acids. The germline gives CDR1 MNHNS, CDR2 SASEGT. CDR3 sequence reads: CASSERQGHGYTF. The DNA for the CDR3 is TGTGCCAGCAGTGAACGGCAGGGACATGGCTACACCTTC.

The CDR3 DNA sequence: TGTGCCAGCAGCTTAGTCGGGACTAGCGGGAGTATGAAGACCCAGTACTTC. Translation gives CASSLVGTSGSMKTQYF. This sequence joins TRBV11-2 and TRBJ2-5, with 14 bases matching TRBD2. V was pared by 1 base and J by 6 bases, with 7 bases of the junction left unmatched. This CDR3 spans 17 amino acids. The germline V gene encodes CDR1 SGHAT and CDR2 FQNNGV.

This chain joins TRBV4-1 and TRBJ1-2; D ambiguous. Germline V gene lookup returns CDR1 MGHRA and CDR2 YSYEKL. This CDR3 has 15 residues. Trimming cost V 0 bases and J 4 bases, with 12 bases left between them. As DNA, the CDR3 is TGCGCCAGCAGCCAAGATCCAGCGCCAGTCTATGGCTACACCTTC. It encodes CASSQDPAPVYGYTF.

In this sample, this clone turned up many times. V is TRBV23-1 and J is TRBJ1-4; D is possibly TRBD1 (5 bases). TRBV23-1 is an ORF, and what it does is uncertain. The ends were cut back, 0 bases at V and 4 bases at J, with 12 bases in the middle. The CDR3 consists of 16 residues. CDR3: CASSQSRGDFNEKLFF. CDR3 in DNA: TGCGCCAGCAGTCAATCGCGGGGGGACTTTAATGAAAAACTGTTTTTT.

This chain uses TRBV7-2 with TRBJ2-7; perhaps TRBD1 as D (5 bases). The CDR3 is 12 residues long. Trimming shortened V by 0 bases and J by 6 bases, and 6 bases separated the two germline ends. Germline V lookup: CDR1 SGHTA, CDR2 FQGNSA. The CDR3 bases are TGTGCCAGCAGCTTAGCAGGGGTCGAGCAGTACTTC. Amino acids: CASSLAGVEQYF.

J is TRBJ1-1 and V is TRBV5-4; D is uncertain. Germline V lookup: CDR1 SGHNT, CDR2 YYREEE (reference sequence). V lost 4 bases and J 1 base, leaving 14 bases between the germline ends. This CDR3 comprises 15 residues. Here the CDR3 reads CASSTGPGRNTEAFF. In DNA form, the CDR3 reads TGTGCCAGCAGCACCGGGCCAGGTAGGAACACTGAAGCTTTCTTT.

V usage is TRBV18 and J usage is TRBJ2-3, with 10 bases lining up with TRBD2. V gave up 6 bases and J gave up 1 base; unmatched junction bases: 7. This CDR3 is built from 16 residues. CDR1 and CDR2 (germline): KGHSH, LQKENI. DNA of the CDR3: TGTGCCAGCTCCAAGCGTAGCGGGAGGCGCACAGATACGCAGTATTTT. It is translated as CASSKRSGRRTDTQYF.

This clone turned up a few times. The chain joins TRBV7-2 to TRBJ2-7; 10 nucleotides match TRBD2. The V and J ends lost 5 bases and 2 bases, in that order; junction bases with no gene match: 9. Germline CDR1 and CDR2: SGHTA and FQGNSA. The CDR3 has 16 amino acids. The CDR3 nucleotides are TGTGCCAGCAGCACAAGTTTACTAGCGGGAACCTACGAGCAGTACTTC. Protein: CASSTSLLAGTYEQYF.

The CDR3 DNA sequence: TGTGCCAGCAGCTTAAGCAGGAACACTGAAGCTTTCTTT. Protein product: CASSLSRNTEAFF. J is TRBJ1-1 and V is TRBV11-2; no clear D gene. V was clipped by 2 bases and J by 1 base, with 5 bases between them. Per the germline V gene, CDR1 is SGHAT and CDR2 is FQNNGV. This CDR3 has 13 residues.

The J gene is TRBJ1-1, the V gene TRBV7-9; TRBD1 matches 7 bases. This CDR3 spans 15 amino acids. Germline CDR1 is SEHNR and CDR2 is FQNEAQ (reference sequence). With V trimmed by 1 base and J by 5 bases, 7 bases remained unmatched. In DNA, the CDR3 is TGTGCCAGCAGCTTAGGTGAGGGGGCGCGTACTGAAGCTTTCTTT. Its translation: CASSLGEGARTEAFF. Variable domain in full (rest from reference TRBV7-9 and TRBJ1-1): DTGVSQNPRHKITKRGQNVTFRCDPISEHNRLYWYRQTLGQGPEFLTYFQNEAQLEKSRLLSDRFSAERPKGSFSTLEIQRTEQGDSAMYLCASSLGEGARTEAFFGQGTRLTVV.

The sample holds a few counts of this clone. The chain employs TRBV28 and TRBJ2-7, with TRBD1 matching 8 bases. The ends lost 8 bases at V and 5 bases at J; junction bases unmatched: 5. The length of the CDR3 is 12 residues. Germline CDR1 and CDR2: MDHEN and SYDVKM. CDR3: CASHRGVHEQYF. CDR3 nucleotide sequence: TGTGCCAGCCACAGGGGGGTTCACGAGCAGTACTTC.

This clone was observed a few times. The chain has TRBV2 and TRBJ2-5; D assignment may be TRBD1 or TRBD2 (6 bases each). CDR1 and CDR2 (germline): SNHLY, FYNNEI. Trimming took 6 bases from V and 3 from J, leaving 8 bases between them. The CDR3 covers 12 residues. CDR3 protein: CASREGEETQYF. CDR3 nucleotide sequence: TGTGCCAGCAGGGAGGGGGAAGAGACCCAGTACTTC.

The chain employs TRBV15 and TRBJ1-5, with TRBD1 identical over 10 bases. Germline V gene sequence: CDR1 LNHNV, CDR2 YYDKDF (reference sequence). J gave up 0 bases and V 0 bases, and 11 bases lay outside the gene matches. This CDR3 has 20 amino acids. The CDR3 reads CATSRDKGQGRTYSNQPQHF. For the CDR3, the DNA is TGTGCCACCAGCAGAGATAAGGGACAGGGGCGAACATATAGCAATCAGCCCCAGCATTTT.

The genes are TRBV28 and TRBJ2-5, with D hard to call. The CDR3 totals 12 residues. The V end was cut by 6 bases, the J end by 5 bases, with 10 bases between. CDR1 and CDR2 from the germline V gene are MDHEN and SYDVKM. Here the CDR3 DNA reads TGTGCCAGCAGATTACCTTCGGAGACCCAGTACTTC. Its protein is CASRLPSETQYF.

The chain uses TRBV5-1 and TRBJ2-3; 12 bases line up with TRBD1. The CDR3 consists of 15 residues. Germline CDR1 SGHRS, CDR2 YFSETQ. The V and J ends lost 3 bases and 4 bases, in that order; junction bases with no gene match: 3. The CDR3 here is CASSSGQGAPDTQYF. The DNA for the CDR3 is TGCGCCAGCAGCTCGGGACAGGGGGCACCAGATACGCAGTATTTT.

This chain links TRBV7-2 with TRBJ2-5; D ambiguous. The CDR3 loop spans 14 amino acids. V was cut by 3 bases and J by 9 bases, with 17 bases left in between. Germline V gene lookup returns CDR1 SGHTA and CDR2 FQGNSA. The CDR3 sequence: CASSFSEARKAQYF. As DNA, the CDR3 is TGTGCCAGCAGCTTCTCAGAGGCGAGGAAGGCCCAGTACTTC.

This clone was counted only a few times. This chain uses TRBV25-1 with TRBJ2-2, with 7 nucleotides matching TRBD2. The length of the CDR3 is 15 residues. From germline, CDR1 is MGHDK and CDR2 SYGVNS. V trimming: 6 bases; J trimming: 2 bases; junction bases outside the gene matches: 6. CDR3 bases: TGTGCCAGCAGCGGGGGGACCGGTAACACCGGGGAGCTGTTTTTT. Translating gives CASSGGTGNTGELFF.

This clone was seen a few times. The chain couples TRBV5-1 to TRBJ2-7; TRBD1 or TRBD2 may be the D gene (5 bases each). V was trimmed by 2 bases and J by 3 bases, leaving 12 bases between them. The germline gives CDR1 SGHRS, CDR2 YFSETQ. The CDR3 covers 14 residues. CDR3 sequence reads: CASSFSGRSYEQYF. The CDR3, as DNA: TGCGCCAGCAGCTTTTCGGGACGGAGCTACGAGCAGTACTTC.

The V call is TRBV9, the J call TRBJ2-3, with D unclear. The CDR3 consists of 15 residues. The V end lost 3 bases, the J end lost 1 base, and 12 bases lay between the germline ends. Germline lookup yields CDR1 SGDLS and CDR2 YYNGEE. The CDR3 region has the DNA TGTGCCAGCAGCGCAAGAGCGTTGCGCACAGATACGCAGTATTTT. Protein product: CASSARALRTDTQYF.